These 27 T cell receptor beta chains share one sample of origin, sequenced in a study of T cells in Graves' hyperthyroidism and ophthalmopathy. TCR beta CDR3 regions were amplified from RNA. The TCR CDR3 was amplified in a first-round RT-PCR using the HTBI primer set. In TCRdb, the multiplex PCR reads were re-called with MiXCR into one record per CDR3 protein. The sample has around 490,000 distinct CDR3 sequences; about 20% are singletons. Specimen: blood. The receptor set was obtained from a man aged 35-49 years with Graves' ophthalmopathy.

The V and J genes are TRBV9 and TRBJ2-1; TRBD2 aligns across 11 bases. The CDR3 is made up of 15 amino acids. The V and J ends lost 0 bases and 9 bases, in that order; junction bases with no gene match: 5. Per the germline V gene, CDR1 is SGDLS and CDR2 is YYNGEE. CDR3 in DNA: TGTGCCAGCAGCGTAGACCTCCTAGCGGGAGGTGAGCAGTTCTTC. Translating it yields CASSVDLLAGGEQFF.

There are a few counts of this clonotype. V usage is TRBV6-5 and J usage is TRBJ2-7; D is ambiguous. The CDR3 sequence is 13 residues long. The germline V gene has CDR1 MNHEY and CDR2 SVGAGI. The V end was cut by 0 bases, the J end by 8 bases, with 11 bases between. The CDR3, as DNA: TGTGCCAGCAGTTACTCCGGAGCGTCTCAGCAGTACTTC. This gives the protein CASSYSGASQQYF.

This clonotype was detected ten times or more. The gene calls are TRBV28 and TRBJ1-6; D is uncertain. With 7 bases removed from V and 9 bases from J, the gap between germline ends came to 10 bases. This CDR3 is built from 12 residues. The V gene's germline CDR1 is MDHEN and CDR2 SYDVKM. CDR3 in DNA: TGTGCCAGCAAAAATCTAGGTTCACCCCTCCACTTT. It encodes CASKNLGSPLHF.

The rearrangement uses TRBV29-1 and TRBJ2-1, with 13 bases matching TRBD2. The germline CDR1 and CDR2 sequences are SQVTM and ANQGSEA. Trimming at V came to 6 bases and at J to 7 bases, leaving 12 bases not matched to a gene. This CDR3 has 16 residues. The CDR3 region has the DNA TGCAGCGTGGGAAGATTAGGACTAGCGGGAGCAAATGAGCAGTTCTTC. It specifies CSVGRLGLAGANEQFF.

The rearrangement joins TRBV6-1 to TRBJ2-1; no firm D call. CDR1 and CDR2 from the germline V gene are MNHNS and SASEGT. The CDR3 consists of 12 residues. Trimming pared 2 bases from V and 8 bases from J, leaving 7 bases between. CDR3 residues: CASSELGYEQFF. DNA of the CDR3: TGTGCCAGCAGTGAACTTGGGTATGAGCAGTTCTTC.

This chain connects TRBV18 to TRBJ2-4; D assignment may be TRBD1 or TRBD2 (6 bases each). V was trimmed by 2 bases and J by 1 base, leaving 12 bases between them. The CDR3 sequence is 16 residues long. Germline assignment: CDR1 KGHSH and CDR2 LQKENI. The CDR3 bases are TGTGCCAGCTCACCATTGGGGGGCACGGCCAAAAACATTCAGTACTTC. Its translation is CASSPLGGTAKNIQYF.

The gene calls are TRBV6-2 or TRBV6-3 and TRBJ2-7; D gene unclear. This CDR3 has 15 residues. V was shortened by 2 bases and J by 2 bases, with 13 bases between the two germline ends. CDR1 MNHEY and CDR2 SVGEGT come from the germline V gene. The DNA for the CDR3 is TGTGCCAGCAGTTACGGGCAGGCCGGTACCTACGAGCAGTACTTC. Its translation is CASSYGQAGTYEQYF.

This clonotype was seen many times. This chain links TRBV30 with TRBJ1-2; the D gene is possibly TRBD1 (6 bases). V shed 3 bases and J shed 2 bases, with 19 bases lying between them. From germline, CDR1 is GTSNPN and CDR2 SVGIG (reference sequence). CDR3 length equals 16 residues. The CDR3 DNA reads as TGTGCCTGGAGCCGTAACAGGGTTTCCATCAACTATGGCTACACCTTC. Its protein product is CAWSRNRVSINYGYTF.

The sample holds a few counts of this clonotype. CDR3 nucleotides: TGCAGCGTTGAACAAAGACTAGCGGGATGGTCCGGGGAGCTGTTTTTT. Translating gives CSVEQRLAGWSGELFF. The chain uses TRBV29-1 and TRBJ2-2; 11 positions match TRBD2. CDR1 is SQVTM and CDR2 is ANQGSEA in the germline V gene. V shed 2 bases and J 6 bases; nucleotides not matched to a gene: 8. The CDR3 consists of 16 residues.

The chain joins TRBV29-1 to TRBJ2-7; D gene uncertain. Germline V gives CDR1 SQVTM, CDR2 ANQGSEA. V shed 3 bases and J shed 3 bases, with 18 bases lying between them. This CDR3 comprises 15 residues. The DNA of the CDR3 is TGCAGCGTTGAGATAGGAGACACGGCCAACTACGAGCAGTACTTC. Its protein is CSVEIGDTANYEQYF.

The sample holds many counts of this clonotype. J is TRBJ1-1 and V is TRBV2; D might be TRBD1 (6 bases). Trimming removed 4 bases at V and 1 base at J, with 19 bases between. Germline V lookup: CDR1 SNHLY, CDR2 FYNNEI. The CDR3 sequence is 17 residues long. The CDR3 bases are TGTGCCAGCAGTGGTAAGAAACAGGGTCTTAAGAACACTGAAGCTTTCTTT. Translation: CASSGKKQGLKNTEAFF.

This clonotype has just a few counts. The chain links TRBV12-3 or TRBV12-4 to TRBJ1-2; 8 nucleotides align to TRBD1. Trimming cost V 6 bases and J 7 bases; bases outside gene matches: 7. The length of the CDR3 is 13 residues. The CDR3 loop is CASSLDRERGYTF. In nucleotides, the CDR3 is TGTGCCAGCAGCTTGGACAGGGAGCGTGGCTACACCTTC.

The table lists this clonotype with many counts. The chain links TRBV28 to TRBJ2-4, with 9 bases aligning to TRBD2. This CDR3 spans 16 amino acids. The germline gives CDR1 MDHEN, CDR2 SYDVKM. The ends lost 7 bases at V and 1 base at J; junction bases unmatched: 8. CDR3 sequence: CASTETSGFAKNIQYF. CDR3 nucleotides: TGTGCCAGCACCGAAACTAGCGGGTTCGCCAAAAACATTCAGTACTTC.

CDR3 sequence reads: CASSQAADRGSTEAFF. The DNA of the CDR3 is TGTGCCAGCAGCCAAGCGGCTGACAGGGGGAGCACTGAAGCTTTCTTT. The V gene is TRBV4-2, the J gene TRBJ1-1; 9 bases are shared with TRBD1. Germline lookup yields CDR1 LGHNA and CDR2 YNFKEQ. The CDR3 extends over 16 amino acids. Trimming removed 1 base from V and 4 bases from J; junction bases left unmatched: 7.

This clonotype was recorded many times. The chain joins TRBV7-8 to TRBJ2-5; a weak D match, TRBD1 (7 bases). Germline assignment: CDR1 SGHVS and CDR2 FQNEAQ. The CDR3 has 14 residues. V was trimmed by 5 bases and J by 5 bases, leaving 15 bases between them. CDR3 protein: CASSRDRGGETQYF. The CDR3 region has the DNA TGTGCCAGCAGCCGGGACAGAGGGGGGGAGACCCAGTACTTC.

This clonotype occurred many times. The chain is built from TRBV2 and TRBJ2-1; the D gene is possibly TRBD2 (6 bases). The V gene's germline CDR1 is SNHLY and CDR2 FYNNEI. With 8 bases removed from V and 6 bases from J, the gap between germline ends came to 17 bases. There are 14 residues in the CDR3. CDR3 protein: CASRDSGGGNEQFF. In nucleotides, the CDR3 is TGTGCCAGCCGGGACTCCGGTGGGGGCAATGAGCAGTTCTTC.

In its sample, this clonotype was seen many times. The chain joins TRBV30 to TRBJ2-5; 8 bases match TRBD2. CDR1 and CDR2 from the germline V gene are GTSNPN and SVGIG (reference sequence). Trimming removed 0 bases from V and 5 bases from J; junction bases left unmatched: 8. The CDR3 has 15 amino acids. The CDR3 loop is CAWSVRLAGLETQYF. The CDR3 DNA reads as TGTGCCTGGAGTGTACGGTTAGCGGGATTGGAGACCCAGTACTTC.

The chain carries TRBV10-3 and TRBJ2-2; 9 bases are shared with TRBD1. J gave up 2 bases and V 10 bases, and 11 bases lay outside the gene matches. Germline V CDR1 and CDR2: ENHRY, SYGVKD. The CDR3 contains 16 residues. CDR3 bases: TGTGCCACTGGGACAGGGTCTACCATAAACACCGGGGAGCTGTTTTTT. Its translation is CATGTGSTINTGELFF.

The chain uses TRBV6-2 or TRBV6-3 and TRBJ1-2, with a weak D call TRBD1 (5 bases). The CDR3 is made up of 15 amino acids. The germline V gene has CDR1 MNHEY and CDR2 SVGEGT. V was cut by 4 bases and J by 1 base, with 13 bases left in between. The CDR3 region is CASSSRGDINYGYTF. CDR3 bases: TGTGCCAGCAGTTCCCGAGGGGATATTAACTATGGCTACACCTTC.

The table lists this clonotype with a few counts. The CDR3 here is CASSRGHTDTQYF. The CDR3 DNA sequence: TGTGCCAGTTCTCGCGGCCACACAGATACGCAGTATTTT. The chain joins TRBV6-1 to TRBJ2-3, with D unresolved. CDR1 MNHNS and CDR2 SASEGT come from the germline V gene. CDR3 size: 13 residues. V lost 9 bases, J lost 2 bases, and 12 bases lay in between.

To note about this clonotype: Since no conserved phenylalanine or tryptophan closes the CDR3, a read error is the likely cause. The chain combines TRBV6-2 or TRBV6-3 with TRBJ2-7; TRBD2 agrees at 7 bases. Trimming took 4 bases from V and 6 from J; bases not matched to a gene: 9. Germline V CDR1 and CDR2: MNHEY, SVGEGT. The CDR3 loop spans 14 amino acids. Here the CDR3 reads CASSWGGRVGEQYL. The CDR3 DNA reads TGTGCCAGCAGTTGGGGGGGACGGGTCGGCGAGCAGTACCTC.

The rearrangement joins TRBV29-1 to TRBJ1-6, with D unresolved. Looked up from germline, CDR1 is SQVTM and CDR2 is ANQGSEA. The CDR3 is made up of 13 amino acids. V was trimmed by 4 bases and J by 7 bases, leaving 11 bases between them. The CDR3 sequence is CSVGNGGNSPLHF. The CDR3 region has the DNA TGCAGCGTTGGTAACGGTGGGAATTCACCCCTCCACTTT.

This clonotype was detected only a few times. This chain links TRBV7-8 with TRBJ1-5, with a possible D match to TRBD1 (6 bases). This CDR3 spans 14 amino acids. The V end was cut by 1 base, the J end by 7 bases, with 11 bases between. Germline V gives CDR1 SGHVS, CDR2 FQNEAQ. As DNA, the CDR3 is TGTGCCAGCAGCTTAGGGGGGGGGGCCCAGCCCCAGCATTTT. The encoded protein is CASSLGGGAQPQHF.

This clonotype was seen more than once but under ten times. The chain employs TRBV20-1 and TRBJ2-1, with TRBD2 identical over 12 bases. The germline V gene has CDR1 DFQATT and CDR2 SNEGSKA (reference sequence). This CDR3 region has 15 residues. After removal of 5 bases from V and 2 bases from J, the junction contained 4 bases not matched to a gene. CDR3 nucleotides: TGCAGTGCTTCCAGACTAGCGGGAGCCTACAATGAGCAGTTCTTC. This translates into CSASRLAGAYNEQFF.

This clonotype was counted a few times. The CDR3 loop reads CASSGGGAHYEQYF. The CDR3 DNA sequence: TGCGCCAGCAGTGGGGGAGGGGCGCACTACGAGCAGTACTTC. The rearrangement joins TRBV10-2 to TRBJ2-7; 7 nucleotides agree with TRBD2. The CDR3 is 14 residues long. The junction had 6 bases not matched to a gene; V was cut back by 4 bases and J by 3 bases. CDR1 and CDR2 (germline): WSHSY, SAAADI.

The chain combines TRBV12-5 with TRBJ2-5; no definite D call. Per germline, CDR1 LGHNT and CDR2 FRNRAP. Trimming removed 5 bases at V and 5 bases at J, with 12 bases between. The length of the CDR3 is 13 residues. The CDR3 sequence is CASGPSLMETQYF. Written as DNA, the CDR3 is TGTGCTAGTGGTCCTTCGTTGATGGAGACCCAGTACTTC.

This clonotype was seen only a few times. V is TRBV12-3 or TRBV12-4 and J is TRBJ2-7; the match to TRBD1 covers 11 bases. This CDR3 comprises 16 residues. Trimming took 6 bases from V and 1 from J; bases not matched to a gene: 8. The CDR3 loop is CASRSGQGASSYEQYF. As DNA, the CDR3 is TGTGCCAGCAGGTCAGGACAGGGGGCTTCGTCCTACGAGCAGTACTTC.